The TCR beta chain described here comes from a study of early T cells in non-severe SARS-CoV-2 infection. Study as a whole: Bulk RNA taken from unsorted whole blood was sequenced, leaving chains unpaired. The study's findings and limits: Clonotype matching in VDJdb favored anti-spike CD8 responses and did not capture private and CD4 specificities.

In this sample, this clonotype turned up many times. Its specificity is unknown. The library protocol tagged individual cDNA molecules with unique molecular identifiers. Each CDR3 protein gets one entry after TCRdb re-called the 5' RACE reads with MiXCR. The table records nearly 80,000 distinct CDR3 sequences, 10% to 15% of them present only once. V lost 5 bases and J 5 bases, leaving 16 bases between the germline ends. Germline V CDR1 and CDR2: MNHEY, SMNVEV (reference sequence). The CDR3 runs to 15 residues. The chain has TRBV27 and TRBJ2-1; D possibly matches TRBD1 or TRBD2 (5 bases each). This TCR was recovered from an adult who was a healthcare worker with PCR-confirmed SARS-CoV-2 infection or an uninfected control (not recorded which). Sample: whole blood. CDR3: CASSQQSGANNEQFF. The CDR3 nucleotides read TGTGCCAGCAGTCAGCAATCCGGGGCAAACAATGAGCAGTTCTTC.